This T cell receptor (beta chain) was identified in a study of blood T cell repertoires in COVID-19. Study-level background: The origin of the acute and convalescent COVID-19 samples was the United States, Italy and Spain. PBMCs, B-cell-depleted T cells, or T cells provided the cDNA or gDNA that made up the material.

Authors' processing steps: Amplification with reference gene primers provided the estimates of nucleated cell counts. Repertoires were generated with immunoSEQ multiplex PCR, while TCRdb's copy carries only in-frame clones and drops some. That table supplies the V and J calls and clone size; D and trimming were determined from the DNA. Among 90,000 to 110,000 clones listed, 75% to 85% were seen once. The CDR3 covers 14 residues. Germline V gene sequence: CDR1 SNHLY, CDR2 FYNNEI. J was trimmed by 1 base and V by 7 bases; bases with no gene match: 6. V is TRBV2 and J is TRBJ2-7; the match to TRBD1 covers 8 bases. The sequence was obtained from a woman over 75 with active or convalescent COVID-19. Sequencing was performed on peripheral blood. CDR3 sequence: CASTTDRASYEQYF. The CDR3 nucleotides are TGTGCCAGCACAACGGACAGGGCATCCTACGAGCAGTACTTC. The full variable domain, with the rest looked up from reference TRBV2 and TRBJ2-7, is EPEVTQTPSHQVTQMGQEVILRCVPISNHLYFYWYRQILGQKVEFLVSFYNNEISEKSEIFDDQFSVERPDGSNFTLKIRSTKLEDSAMYFCASTTDRASYEQYFGPGTRLTVT.